Listed below are T cell receptor beta chains from one sample, sequenced in a study of regulatory T cells in long-lasting Graves disease. TCRdb reprocessed the multiplex PCR reads with MiXCR, giving one entry per CDR3 protein. The table has a few hundred thousand distinct CDR3 sequences, approximately 13% seen once. This same sample was also part of a study on T cells in Graves' hyperthyroidism and ophthalmopathy.

Here the sequenced sample was peripheral blood mononuclear cells (PBMCs), taken at new diagnosis, from a patient treated with antithyroid drugs. All receptors come from a man aged 25 to 40 with Graves disease. The CDR3 runs from the conserved cysteine through the conserved F or W. The order of the fields is clone size, V gene, CDR3 protein. Clone size is not always given. Where it is, it says once, few, many or a class for expanded clones.

many	TRBV11-2	CASSPGNPRDTQYF
many	TRBV12-3/TRBV12-4	CASRAPGGNQPQHF
many	TRBV4-1	CASSQTSKRGEQYF
NA	TRBV29-1	CSVAGTSVNQEEYF
NA	TRBV15	CATSGLSRGDEQYF
NA	TRBV7-9	CASSLGGLAGTQETQYF
NA	TRBV5-1	CASTLRFGANVLTF
many	TRBV2	CASSLARDFEQFF
NA	TRBV15	CATSRETSGPYGQYF
many	TRBV3-1	CASSTAGSGNTIYF
few	TRBV18	CASSPAIYEQYF
NA	TRBV7-9	CASSFYPGQNYYGYTF
NA	TRBV6-1	CASTPGDEKLFF
NA	TRBV5-1	CASSLTGGTEASF
many	TRBV5-1	CASEGLAGEGEQYF
few	TRBV12-3/TRBV12-4	CASSLAPPTSGKAGTQYF
many	TRBV5-6	CASSWDPGRGSEAFF
many	TRBV20-1	CSASEGTDTQYF
NA	TRBV28	CASSLGWGNTIYF
NA	TRBV20-1	CSATDRGNTGELFF
many	TRBV3-1	CASSQAGTGEYF
NA	TRBV19	CASAAGGPFNEQFF
many	TRBV7-2	CASSLWVLKPGKTQYF
NA	TRBV20-1	CSAREAGALNEQFF
many	TRBV2	CASKSQQGGGTIYF
many	TRBV6-1	CASNPSGGTEAFF
NA	TRBV5-1	CATRTGGDFRETQYF
many	TRBV6-4	CASSRLAHEQYF
few	TRBV12-5	CASGLGRSFIPSQYF
many	TRBV27	CASQTGGRSEQFF
many	TRBV14	CASSQDGFYNEQFF
many	TRBV20-1	CSAKTGATRKTQYF
many	TRBV7-9	CASSYGRSPQETQYF
many	TRBV11-3	CASTPPGTRTYNEQFF
many	TRBV24-1	CATSDAGYMNEQFF
many	TRBV5-1	CASSLAQKSYEQYF
many	TRBV5-1	CASSLVSATASAYNEQFF
many	TRBV27	CASSSSPLAEAFF
few	TRBV4-1	CASSHAGGAGNTIYF
many	TRBV20-1	CSGRQVAGNTIYF
many	TRBV11-2	CASSLDRRQGSGYTF
many	TRBV28	CASSLVRPKNIQYF
few	TRBV18	CASSPATGGEAFF
many	TRBV7-2	CASSLVLDSGNYEQYF
few	TRBV3-1	CASSPRRAANTGELFF
few	TRBV5-1	CASSPFGTEAFF
NA	TRBV10-1	CASTEPASGISQYF
NA	TRBV3-1	CASSQGAGLNTEAFF
NA	TRBV6-1	CASSPGDSTDTQYF
many	TRBV6-1	CASSIDEGGGETQYF
many	TRBV27	CASSSTGRATEAFF
NA	TRBV6-1	CASSPGLRTQKPLEQYF
many	TRBV29-1	CSVLGLAVSTDTQYF